The T cell receptor (beta chain) under discussion was sequenced for a study of blood T cell repertoires in COVID-19. The wider study: Recovered Cohort 3 donors showed two negative PCRs, clearance, or symptom resolution. Collection of acute and convalescent COVID-19 samples took place in the United States, Italy and Spain. The analysed material was cDNA or gDNA that came from T cells, B-cell-depleted T cells, or PBMCs.

As handled by the study authors: Nucleated cell number was recorded as an estimate derived from reference gene primer amplification. Generated by immunoSEQ multiplex PCR, the TCRdb table keeps only in-frame clones and is missing some. Clone size and V and J calls were adopted from that table, with D and trimming inferred from the DNA. The sample gives 210,000 or so clones, approximately 87% of which show up once; approximately 2.8% is in the top ten. The CDR3 length is 15 residues. Germline-derived CDR1 and CDR2 are LGHNA and YNFKEQ. Trimming stripped 2 bases from V and 0 bases from J, with 10 bases between.

The material sequenced was PBMCs or T cells enriched from blood (not recorded which). This clonotype originated in a woman in her fifties or sixties in a cohort exposed to, infected with or recovered from COVID-19 (not recorded which). The J gene is TRBJ1-1, the V gene TRBV4-2; D is possibly TRBD1 (6 bases). The CDR3 DNA is TGTGCCAGCAGCCAAACAGGGACCTTGAACACTGAAGCTTTCTTT. Translated, it gives CASSQTGTLNTEAFF.